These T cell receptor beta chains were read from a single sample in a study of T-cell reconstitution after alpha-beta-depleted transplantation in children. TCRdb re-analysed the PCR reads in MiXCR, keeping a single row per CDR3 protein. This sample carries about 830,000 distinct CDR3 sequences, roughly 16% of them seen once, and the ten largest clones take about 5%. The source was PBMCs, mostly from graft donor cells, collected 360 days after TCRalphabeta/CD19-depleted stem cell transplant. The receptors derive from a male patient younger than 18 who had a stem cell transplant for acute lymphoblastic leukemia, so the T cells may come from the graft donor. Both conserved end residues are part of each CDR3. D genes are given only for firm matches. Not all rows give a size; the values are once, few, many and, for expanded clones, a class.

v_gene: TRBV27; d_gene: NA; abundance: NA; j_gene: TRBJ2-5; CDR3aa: CASSFGGALQETQYF; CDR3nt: TGTGCCAGCAGTTTTGGGGGGGCACTCCAAGAGACCCAGTACTTC
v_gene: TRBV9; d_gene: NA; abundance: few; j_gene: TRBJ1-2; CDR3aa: CASSGGAGGARGYTF; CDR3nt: TGTGCCAGCAGCGGAGGGGCCGGAGGCGCAAGAGGCTACACCTTC
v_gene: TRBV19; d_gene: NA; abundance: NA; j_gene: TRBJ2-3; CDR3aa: CASSIAGHNTQYF; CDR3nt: TGTGCCAGTAGTATCGCGGGGCACAATACGCAGTATTTT
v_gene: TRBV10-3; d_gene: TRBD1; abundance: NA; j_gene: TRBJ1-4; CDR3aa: CAISPGQATPGGEKLFF; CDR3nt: TGTGCCATCAGCCCCGGACAGGCAACCCCGGGAGGTGAAAAACTGTTTTTT
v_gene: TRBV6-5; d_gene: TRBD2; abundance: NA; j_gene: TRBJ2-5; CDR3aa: CASSSVLVGPGGTQYF; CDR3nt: TGTGCCAGCAGTTCCGTTCTGGTGGGCCCGGGGGGGACCCAGTACTTC
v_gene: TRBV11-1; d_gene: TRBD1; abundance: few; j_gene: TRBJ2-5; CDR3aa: CASSPGQLKETQYF; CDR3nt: TGTGCCAGCAGCCCGGGACAGTTAAAGGAGACCCAGTACTTC
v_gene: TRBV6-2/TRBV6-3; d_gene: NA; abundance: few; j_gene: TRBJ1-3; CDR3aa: CASSPPNAFHFSTNSGNTIYF; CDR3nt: TGTGCCAGCAGTCCCCCTAACGCTTTCCACTTTTCTACAAACTCTGGAAACACCATATATTTT
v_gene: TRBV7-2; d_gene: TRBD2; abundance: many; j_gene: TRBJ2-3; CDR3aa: CASSVGTTDTDTQYF; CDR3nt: TGTGCCAGCAGCGTCGGGACTACCGACACAGATACGCAGTATTTT
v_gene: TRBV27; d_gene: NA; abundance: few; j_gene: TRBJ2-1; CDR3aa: CASSLVRIGGAINEQFF; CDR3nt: TGTGCCAGCAGTTTGGTTCGTATTGGGGGGGCAATCAATGAGCAGTTCTTC
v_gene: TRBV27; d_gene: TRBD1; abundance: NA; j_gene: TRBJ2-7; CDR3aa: CASSGDPQGATVRQYF; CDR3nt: TGTGCCAGCAGTGGGGACCCACAGGGGGCCACCGTACGGCAGTACTTC
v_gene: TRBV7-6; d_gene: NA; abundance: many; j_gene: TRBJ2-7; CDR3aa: CASSLAASSSYEQYF; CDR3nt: TGTGCCAGCAGCTTAGCCGCAAGCAGCTCCTACGAGCAGTACTTC
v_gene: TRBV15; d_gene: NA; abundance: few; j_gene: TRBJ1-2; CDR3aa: CATSIGGGTGGYTF; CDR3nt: TGTGCCACCAGCATCGGAGGGGGGACTGGTGGCTACACCTTC
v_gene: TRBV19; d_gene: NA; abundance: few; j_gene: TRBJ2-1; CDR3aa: CASLGSSYNEQFF; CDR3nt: TGTGCCAGCCTGGGGAGCTCCTACAATGAGCAGTTCTTC
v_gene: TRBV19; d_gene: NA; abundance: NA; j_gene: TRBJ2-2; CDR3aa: CASKVSGRFTGELFF; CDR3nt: TGTGCCAGTAAGGTTTCGGGGAGGTTCACCGGGGAGCTGTTTTTT
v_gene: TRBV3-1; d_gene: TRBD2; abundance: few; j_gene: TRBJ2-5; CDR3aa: CASFSGRITEETQYF; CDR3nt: TGTGCCAGTTTTAGCGGGAGAATAACCGAGGAGACCCAGTACTTC
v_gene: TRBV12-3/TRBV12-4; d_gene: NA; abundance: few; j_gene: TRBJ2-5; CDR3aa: CASCLAYVEGLYSGTQYF; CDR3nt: TGTGCCAGCTGTTTAGCCTATGTGGAGGGCCTTTACTCAGGGACCCAGTACTTC
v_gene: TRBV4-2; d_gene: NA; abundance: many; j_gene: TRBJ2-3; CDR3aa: CASSQDRTGRADTQYF; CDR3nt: TGTGCCAGCAGCCAAGATAGGACAGGGAGGGCAGATACGCAGTATTTT
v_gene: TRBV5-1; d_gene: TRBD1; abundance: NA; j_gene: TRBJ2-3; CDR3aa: CASSLGQGVGDTQYF; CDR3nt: TGCGCCAGCAGCCTCGGACAGGGGGTTGGAGATACGCAGTATTTT
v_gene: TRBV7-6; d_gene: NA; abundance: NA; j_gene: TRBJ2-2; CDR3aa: CASSFPRGRADTGELFF; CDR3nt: TGTGCCAGCAGCTTCCCTAGGGGGAGGGCCGACACCGGGGAGCTGTTTTTT
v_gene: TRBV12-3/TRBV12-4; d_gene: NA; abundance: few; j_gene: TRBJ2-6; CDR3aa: CASSFHAGANVLTF; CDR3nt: TGTGCCAGCAGTTTTCACGCTGGGGCCAACGTCCTGACTTTC
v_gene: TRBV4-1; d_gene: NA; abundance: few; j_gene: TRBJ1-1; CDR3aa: CASSQADGRNTEAFF; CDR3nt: TGCGCCAGCAGCCAAGCGGACGGGAGGAACACTGAAGCTTTCTTT
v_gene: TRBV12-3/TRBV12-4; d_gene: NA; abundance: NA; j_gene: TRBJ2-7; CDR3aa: CASSFTAGNYEQYF; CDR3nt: TGTGCCAGCAGTTTTACAGCGGGCAACTACGAGCAGTACTTC
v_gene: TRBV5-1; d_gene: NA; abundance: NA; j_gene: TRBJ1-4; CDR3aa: CASSFVDGSTNEKLFF; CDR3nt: TGCGCCAGCAGCTTTGTCGACGGCTCAACTAATGAAAAACTGTTTTTT
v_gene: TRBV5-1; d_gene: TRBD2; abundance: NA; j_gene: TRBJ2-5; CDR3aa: CASSNGLAGGQETQYF; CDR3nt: TGCGCCAGCAGCAACGGACTAGCGGGAGGGCAAGAGACCCAGTACTTC
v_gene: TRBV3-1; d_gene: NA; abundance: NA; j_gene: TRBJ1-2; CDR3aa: CASSQESGHYGYTF; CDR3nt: TGTGCCAGCAGCCAAGAAAGTGGGCACTATGGCTACACCTTC
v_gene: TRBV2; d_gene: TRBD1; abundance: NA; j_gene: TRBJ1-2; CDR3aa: CASSESATGLGWYYGYTF; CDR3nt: TGTGCCAGCAGTGAAAGCGCGACAGGGCTCGGGTGGTACTATGGCTACACCTTC
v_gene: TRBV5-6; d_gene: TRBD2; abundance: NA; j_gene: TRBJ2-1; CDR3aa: CASSWGTSGRGGEQFF; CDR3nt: TGTGCCAGCAGCTGGGGGACTAGCGGGAGGGGAGGTGAGCAGTTCTTC
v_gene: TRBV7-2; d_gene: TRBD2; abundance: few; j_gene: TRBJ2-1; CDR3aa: CASKEAGLAHYNEQFF; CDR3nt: TGTGCCAGCAAAGAAGCAGGACTAGCGCATTACAATGAGCAGTTCTTC
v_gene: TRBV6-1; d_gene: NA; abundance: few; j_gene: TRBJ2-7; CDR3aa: CASSEGAVPFYEQYF; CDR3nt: TGTGCCAGCAGTGAAGGAGCGGTCCCCTTCTACGAGCAGTACTTC
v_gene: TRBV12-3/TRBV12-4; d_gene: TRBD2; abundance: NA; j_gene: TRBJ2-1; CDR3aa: CASRTLAGEVYEQFF; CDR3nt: TGTGCCAGCAGGACGCTTGCGGGAGAAGTCTATGAGCAGTTCTTC
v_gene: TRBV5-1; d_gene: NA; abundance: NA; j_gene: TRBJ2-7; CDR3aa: CASTTSSDTSYEQYF; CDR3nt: TGCGCCAGCACGACGTCAAGTGACACCTCCTACGAGCAGTACTTC
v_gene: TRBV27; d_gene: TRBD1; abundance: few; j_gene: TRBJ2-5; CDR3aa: CASSLSPGQGLETQYF; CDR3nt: TGTGCCAGCAGTTTATCTCCCGGACAGGGGCTAGAGACCCAGTACTTC
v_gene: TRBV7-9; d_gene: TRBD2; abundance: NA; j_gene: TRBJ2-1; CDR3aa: CASSLIASGRRGEQFF; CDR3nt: TGTGCCAGCAGCTTAATCGCTAGCGGGAGGCGGGGTGAGCAGTTCTTC
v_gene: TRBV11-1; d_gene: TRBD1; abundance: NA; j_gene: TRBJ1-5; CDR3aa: CASNWGTGDLGGNQPQHF; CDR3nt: TGTGCCAGCAACTGGGGGACAGGGGACCTCGGGGGCAATCAGCCCCAGCATTTT
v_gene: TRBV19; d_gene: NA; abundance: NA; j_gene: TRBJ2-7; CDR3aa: CASSILGNWIEQYF; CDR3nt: TGTGCCAGTAGTATCCTGGGGAACTGGATCGAGCAGTACTTC
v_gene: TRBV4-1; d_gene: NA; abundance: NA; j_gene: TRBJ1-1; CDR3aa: CASSPIGGREAFF; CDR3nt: TGCGCCAGCAGCCCAATTGGGGGCCGGGAAGCTTTCTTT
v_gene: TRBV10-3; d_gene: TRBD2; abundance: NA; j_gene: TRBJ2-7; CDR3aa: CATGLAGRASYEQYF; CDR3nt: TGTGCCACCGGACTAGCGGGAAGGGCATCCTACGAGCAGTACTTC
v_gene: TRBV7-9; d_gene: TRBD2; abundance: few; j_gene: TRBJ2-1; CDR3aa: CASSPHLAGISYNEQFF; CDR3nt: TGTGCCAGCAGCCCCCACCTAGCGGGTATCTCCTACAATGAGCAGTTCTTC
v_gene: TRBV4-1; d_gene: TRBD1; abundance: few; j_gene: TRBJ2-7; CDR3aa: CASSQAGQGVYEQYF; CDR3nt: TGCGCCAGCAGCCAAGCAGGACAGGGTGTCTACGAGCAGTACTTC
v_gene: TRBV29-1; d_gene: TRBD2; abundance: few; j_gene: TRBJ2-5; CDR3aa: CSALGRTSGKETQYF; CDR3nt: TGCAGCGCCCTCGGGAGGACTAGCGGGAAGGAGACCCAGTACTTC
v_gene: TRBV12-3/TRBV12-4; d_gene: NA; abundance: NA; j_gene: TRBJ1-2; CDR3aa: CASSWDIYGYTF; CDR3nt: TGTGCCAGCAGTTGGGACATCTATGGCTACACCTTC
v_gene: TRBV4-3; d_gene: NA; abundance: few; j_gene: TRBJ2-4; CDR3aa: CASSQGGPLAKNIQYF; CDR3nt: TGCGCCAGCAGCCAAGGGGGCCCTCTAGCCAAAAACATTCAGTACTTC
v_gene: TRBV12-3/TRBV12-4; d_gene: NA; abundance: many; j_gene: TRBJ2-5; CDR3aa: CASNIPGTPQETQYF; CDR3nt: TGTGCCAGCAATATCCCCGGGACACCCCAAGAGACCCAGTACTTC
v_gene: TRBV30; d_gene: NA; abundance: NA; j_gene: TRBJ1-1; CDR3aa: CAWNPWADTEAFF; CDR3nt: TGTGCCTGGAACCCATGGGCGGACACTGAAGCTTTCTTT
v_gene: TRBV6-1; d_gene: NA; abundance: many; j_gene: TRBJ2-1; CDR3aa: CASQAPSYNEQFF; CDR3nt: TGTGCCAGCCAGGCACCCTCCTACAATGAGCAGTTCTTC
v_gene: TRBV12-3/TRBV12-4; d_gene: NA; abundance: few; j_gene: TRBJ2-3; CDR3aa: CASSSLSGYTQYF; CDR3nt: TGTGCCAGCAGTTCCCTAAGCGGTTATACGCAGTATTTT
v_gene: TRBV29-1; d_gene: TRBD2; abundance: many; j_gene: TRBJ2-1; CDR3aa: CSVEGLAEGPSYNEQFF; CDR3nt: TGCAGCGTTGAGGGACTAGCGGAGGGTCCCTCCTACAATGAGCAGTTCTTC